The rows below give T cell receptor beta chains drawn from one sample of a study of blood T cell repertoires in COVID-19. This table comes from immunoSEQ multiplex PCR, and its TCRdb copy is limited to in-frame clones, with some not included. The table shows about 330,000 clones, with around nine tenths occurring only once. Sequencing was done on a sample of peripheral blood. These receptors were obtained from a woman aged 50 to 60 with active or convalescent COVID-19. Each CDR3 is given with its conserved first and last residue. D genes are given only for firm matches. Clone size, where shown, is once, few, many, or a class for clones that have expanded.

D	V	size	J	DNA	CDR3
TRBD2	TRBV28	NA	TRBJ2-3	TGTGCCAGCAGTCCGGGACTACCTAGCACAGATACGCAGTATTTT	CASSPGLPSTDTQYF
NA	TRBV2	NA	TRBJ1-1	TGTGCCAGCCGGGAGGGGAACACTGAAGCTTTCTTT	CASREGNTEAFF
NA	TRBV5-4	once	TRBJ2-1	TGTGCCAGCAGCTTGGGACTAAATGGATGGGATGAGCAGTTCTTC	CASSLGLNGWDEQFF
TRBD1	TRBV24-1	once	TRBJ1-5	TGTGCCACCAGTGGGGACAGGGATCAGCCCCAGCATTTT	CATSGDRDQPQHF
NA	TRBV9	NA	TRBJ1-6	TGTGCCAGCAGCGTTGGGGAGATCAATTCACCCCTCCACTTT	CASSVGEINSPLHF
TRBD1	TRBV13	NA	TRBJ1-3	TGTGCCAGCAGCTTCGACAGGGTCCTACCAAACACCATATATTTT	CASSFDRVLPNTIYF
NA	TRBV5-8	NA	TRBJ2-7	TGTGCCAGCAGCTTGGCTCTATTGTGGGGCGATACGGGCGAGCAGTACTTC	CASSLALLWGDTGEQYF
NA	TRBV7-2	NA	TRBJ2-2	TGTGCCAGCAGCCCTACAGGGCGGACCGGGGAGCTGTTTTTT	CASSPTGRTGELFF
NA	TRBV9	NA	TRBJ1-6	TGTGCCAGCAGCAGCCAGGGGCGGGATTCACCCCTCCACTTT	CASSSQGRDSPLHF
TRBD1	TRBV9	NA	TRBJ1-1	TGTGCCAGCAGCGTAGGCCCGGGGGACAGGGGTACTGAAGCTTTCTTT	CASSVGPGDRGTEAFF
TRBD1	TRBV7-9	NA	TRBJ2-7	TGTGCCAGCAGCTCGGGACAGGGGTTCGACGAGCAGTACTTC	CASSSGQGFDEQYF
NA	TRBV7-7	NA	TRBJ2-1	TGTGCTAGCAGCTTAGCGGTCACAGGGAACAATGAGCAGTTCTTC	CASSLAVTGNNEQFF
TRBD1	TRBV2	NA	TRBJ2-7	TGTGCCAGCACCCCGTCGACAGGGTCTCCCTACGAGCAGTACTTC	CASTPSTGSPYEQYF
TRBD1	TRBV2	NA	TRBJ2-7	TGTGCCAGCAGTGAAAATGAAGTCAGGGGGCCAACGGGGGAGCAGTACTTC	CASSENEVRGPTGEQYF
NA	TRBV21-1	NA	TRBJ2-7	TGTGCCAGCAGCAAGTGGACTAGCGGGAGTCCTTTCTACGAGCAGTACTTC	CASSKWTSGSPFYEQYF
TRBD1	TRBV4-2	NA	TRBJ1-5	TGTGCCAGCAGCCAAGGACAGGGCCTCCAGCCCCAGCATTTT	CASSQGQGLQPQHF
NA	TRBV24-1	NA	TRBJ2-7	TGTGCCACCGGACTGGTGGGCTACGAGCAGTACTTC	CATGLVGYEQYF
NA	TRBV27	NA	TRBJ1-4	TGTGCCAGCCAGACAGGCAATGAAAAACTGTTTTTT	CASQTGNEKLFF
NA	TRBV5-4	NA	TRBJ1-2	TGTGCCAGCAGCCGGGGACATCTTAACTATGGCTACACCTTC	CASSRGHLNYGYTF
TRBD1	TRBV28	NA	TRBJ1-5	TGTGCCAGCAGTACGGGACAGGGGGAGTATCAGCCCCAGCATTTT	CASSTGQGEYQPQHF
NA	TRBV6-2/TRBV6-3	NA	TRBJ1-1	TGTGCCAGCAGTTACTCGATGAGGTCGGCGAACACTGAAGCTTTCTTT	CASSYSMRSANTEAFF
TRBD2	TRBV28	NA	TRBJ2-1	TGTGCCAGCAGTCTGGGTCGGGAGGAACACTCCTACAATGAGCAGTTCTTC	CASSLGREEHSYNEQFF
TRBD1	TRBV10-3	few	TRBJ1-3	TGTGCCATCACCTCCGGGACAGCTGGAAACACCATATATTTT	CAITSGTAGNTIYF
TRBD1	TRBV29-1	NA	TRBJ2-1	TGCAGCGTTGTGGGGGACAGGGGATCCTACAATGAGCAGTTCTTC	CSVVGDRGSYNEQFF
NA	TRBV11-2	NA	TRBJ2-3	TGTGCCAGCAGCTGGAGGGACTTCTCGACCTTATTTAGCACAGATACGCAGTATTTT	CASSWRDFSTLFSTDTQYF
NA	TRBV6-4	NA	TRBJ2-7	TGTGCCAGCCCCGGAGGGAAGGGGACGGAGCCCCCCTACGAGCAGTACTTC	CASPGGKGTEPPYEQYF
NA	TRBV21-1	NA	TRBJ2-4	TGTGCCAGCAGCAAAGCCCGGGACAGCCTATTCTTTTACTTC	CASSKARDSLFFYF
TRBD2	TRBV7-2	NA	TRBJ2-2	TGTGCCAGCAGCTCGGGACTAACGAACACCGGGGAGCTGTTTTTT	CASSSGLTNTGELFF
TRBD1	TRBV6-1	NA	TRBJ1-3	TGTGCCAGCAGTGGCGGACAGGGGGCTCCTGGAAACACCATATATTTT	CASSGGQGAPGNTIYF